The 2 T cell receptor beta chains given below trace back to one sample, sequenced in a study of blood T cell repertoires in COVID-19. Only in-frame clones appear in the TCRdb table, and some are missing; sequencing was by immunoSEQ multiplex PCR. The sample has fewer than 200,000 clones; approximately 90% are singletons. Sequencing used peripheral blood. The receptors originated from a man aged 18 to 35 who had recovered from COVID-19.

The CDR3 DNA is TGTGCCAGCAATGGGTTGACAGGACTTAAGTATTGGCAGTACTTC. Translating it yields CASNGLTGLKYWQYF. The J gene is TRBJ2-7, the V gene TRBV27; the D gene is possibly TRBD1 (6 bases). CDR1 and CDR2 (germline): MNHEY, SMNVEV (reference sequence). This CDR3 has 15 residues. The germline V and J ends were trimmed by 7 bases and 9 bases, with 25 bases remaining between them.

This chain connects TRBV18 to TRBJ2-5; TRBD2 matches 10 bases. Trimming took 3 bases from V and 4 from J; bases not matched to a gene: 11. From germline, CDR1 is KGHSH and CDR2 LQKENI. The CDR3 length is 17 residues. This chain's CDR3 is CASSPVMLAGVSETQYF. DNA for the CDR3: TGTGCCAGCTCACCCGTAATGCTAGCGGGAGTCTCAGAGACCCAGTACTTC.